These 15 T cell receptor beta chains share one sample of origin, sequenced in a study of shared clonotypes between healthy human individuals. Libraries were prepared by immunoSEQ multiplex PCR; TCRdb keeps only in-frame clonotypes and omits some of them. Among millions of clones listed, around 95% were seen once. Sequenced sample: naive CD4+ T cells sorted from blood. Noted subset: CD45RA+ positively selected. The origin of the receptors is a man aged 18 to 30 in good health.

As concerns this clone: Other nucleotide sequences in the sample specify the same CDR3. The chain is built from TRBV5-1 and TRBJ1-1; a possible D gene is TRBD1 (6 bases). CDR1 is SGHRS and CDR2 is YFSETQ in the germline V gene. The CDR3 extends over 14 amino acids. Trimming left V 4 bases short and J 0 bases short, with 10 bases between. CDR3 DNA sequence: TGCGCCAGCAGCACAGGGACGGTGAACACTGAAGCTTTCTTT. Translated, it gives CASSTGTVNTEAFF.

CDR3 DNA: TGTGCCAGCAGGGCTGGGACAGGTTCCTATGGCTACACCTTC. Amino acids: CASRAGTGSYGYTF. The chain couples TRBV28 to TRBJ1-2; 8 nucleotides line up with TRBD1. The CDR3 length is 14 residues. The germline V gene has CDR1 MDHEN and CDR2 SYDVKM. Trimming at V came to 6 bases and at J to 4 bases, leaving 7 bases not matched to a gene.

In this sample, this clone turned up once. V and J are TRBV29-1 and TRBJ2-2; D possibly corresponds to TRBD1 (6 bases). The CDR3 sequence is 13 residues long. Trimming took 5 bases from V and 5 from J, leaving 12 bases between them. The germline gives CDR1 SQVTM, CDR2 ANQGSEA. The CDR3 reads CSVLKGTTGELFF. The CDR3 DNA reads TGCAGCGTTCTAAAGGGGACAACCGGGGAGCTGTTTTTT.

The genes are TRBV5-6 and TRBJ2-5; D not certain. The germline V gene has CDR1 SGHDT and CDR2 YYEEEE. Trimming took off 1 base at V and 2 bases at J, with 12 bases between the two ends. The CDR3 consists of 15 residues. CDR3 DNA sequence: TGTGCCAGCAGCTTGTCAGTGAGGCTGCAAGAGACCCAGTACTTC. Protein sequence: CASSLSVRLQETQYF.

Comments on this clone: This sample includes further DNA sequences coding for the same CDR3. The CDR3, as DNA: TGTGCCAGCAGTTACCAGGGGGGCGAAAAACTGTTTTTT. It specifies CASSYQGGEKLFF. The rearrangement joins TRBV6-5 to TRBJ1-4; TRBD1 agrees at 7 bases. Germline trimming cut 2 bases from V and 8 bases from J; bases unmatched to any gene: 2. The CDR3 has 13 residues. Germline CDR1 and CDR2: MNHEY and SVGAGI.

The rearrangement uses TRBV5-4 and TRBJ1-1; 7 positions match TRBD1. The CDR3 length is 15 residues. Germline values: CDR1 SGHNT, CDR2 YYREEE (reference sequence). Trimming at V came to 0 bases and at J to 8 bases, leaving 10 bases not matched to a gene. The CDR3 coding sequence is TGTGCCAGCAGCTTGGTGGGGATACAGGGGTCGGAAGCTTTCTTT. The encoded protein is CASSLVGIQGSEAFF.

The chain is built from TRBV20-1 and TRBJ2-1; D gene uncertain. Germline V gives CDR1 DFQATT, CDR2 SNEGSKA (reference sequence). The V end was cut by 1 base, the J end by 13 bases, with 11 bases between. The CDR3 is made up of 11 amino acids. This CDR3 is CSARVGQPQFF. The CDR3 DNA follows: TGCAGTGCTAGAGTCGGGCAGCCCCAGTTCTTC.

This clone was seen only once. The V gene is TRBV2, the J gene TRBJ1-6; 8 nucleotides agree with TRBD1. The CDR3 spans 14 residues. After removal of 4 bases from V and 7 bases from J, the junction contained 3 bases not matched to a gene. Germline CDR1 reads SNHLY; CDR2 reads FYNNEI. As DNA, the CDR3 is TGTGCCAGCAGTGTACAGGGGGGAAATTCACCCCTCCACTTT. Its protein product is CASSVQGGNSPLHF.

The genes are TRBV7-2 and TRBJ2-7, with D unresolved. CDR1 is SGHTA and CDR2 is FQGNSA in the germline V gene. V was pared by 0 bases and J by 6 bases, with 9 bases between. This CDR3 is 13 amino acids long. The CDR3 DNA follows: TGTGCCAGCAGCTTAGCGTGGGGTCTCGAGCAGTACTTC. It specifies CASSLAWGLEQYF. The entire variable domain, with the rest obtained from reference TRBV7-2 and TRBJ2-7, is as follows: GAGVSQSPSNKVTEKGKDVELRCDPISGHTALYWYRQSLGQGLEFLIYFQGNSAPDKSGLPSDRFSAERTGGSVSTLTIQRTQQEDSAVYLCASSLAWGLEQYFGPGTRLTVT.

The chain has TRBV29-1 and TRBJ2-5; 12 positions agree with TRBD1. The CDR3 is 15 amino acids. V gave up 3 bases and J gave up 5 bases; unmatched junction bases: 7. Germline V lookup: CDR1 SQVTM, CDR2 ANQGSEA. CDR3 DNA: TGCAGCGTTGACCTGGGACAGGGGGCGCGGGAGACCCAGTACTTC. Amino acid sequence: CSVDLGQGARETQYF.

The rearrangement links TRBV4-2 to TRBJ2-1; TRBD2 aligns across 9 bases. The CDR3 covers 18 residues. J was trimmed by 2 bases and V by 1 base; bases with no gene match: 9. From germline, CDR1 is LGHNA and CDR2 YNFKEQ. The chain's CDR3 is CASSQAAGRGGTYNEQFF. In nucleotides, the CDR3 is TGTGCCAGCAGCCAAGCCGCGGGGCGGGGGGGAACCTACAATGAGCAGTTCTTC.

The gene calls are TRBV7-6 and TRBJ1-6; no clear D gene. Germline values: CDR1 SGHVS, CDR2 FNYEAQ. Trimming left V 8 bases short and J 6 bases short, with 14 bases between. This CDR3 is built from 14 residues. CDR3 in DNA: TGTGCCAGCGGTCCGGGCAGTTCTAATTCACCCCTCCACTTT. Amino acids: CASGPGSSNSPLHF.

This rearrangement joins TRBV11-2 to TRBJ2-3, with no clear D. The V gene lost 3 bases and the J gene lost 10 bases, with 17 bases spanning the gap. This CDR3 comprises 14 residues. CDR1 and CDR2 (germline): SGHAT, FQNNGV. This chain's CDR3 is CASSFTTAQPSQYF. The CDR3, as DNA: TGTGCCAGCAGCTTTACAACAGCACAACCGTCGCAGTATTTT. Full variable domain (remainder filled in from reference TRBV11-2 and TRBJ2-3): EAGVAQSPRYKIIEKRQSVAFWCNPISGHATLYWYQQILGQGPKLLIQFQNNGVVDDSQLPKDRFSAERLKGVDSTLKIQPAKLEDSAVYLCASSFTTAQPSQYFGPGTRLTVL.

The V and J genes are TRBV10-3 and TRBJ1-6, with D perhaps matching TRBD1 (5 bases). Germline-derived CDR1 and CDR2 are ENHRY and SYGVKD. This CDR3 region has 14 residues. With 7 bases removed from V and 7 bases from J, the gap between germline ends came to 14 bases. The CDR3 nucleotides are TGTGCCATCACCCCGGGACCCAACAATTCACCCCTCCACTTT. Amino acid sequence: CAITPGPNNSPLHF.

The chain is built from TRBV11-2 and TRBJ1-6, with a weak D call TRBD1 (5 bases). The germline V gene has CDR1 SGHAT and CDR2 FQNNGV. The V gene lost 2 bases and the J gene lost 4 bases, with 9 bases spanning the gap. The CDR3 runs 15 residues. CDR3 DNA sequence: TGTGCCAGCAGCTTATTCGCAGGGTATAATTCACCCCTCCACTTT. This gives the protein CASSLFAGYNSPLHF. Combining the CDR3 with reference TRBV11-2 and TRBJ1-6 gives the whole variable domain EAGVAQSPRYKIIEKRQSVAFWCNPISGHATLYWYQQILGQGPKLLIQFQNNGVVDDSQLPKDRFSAERLKGVDSTLKIQPAKLEDSAVYLCASSLFAGYNSPLHFGNGTRLTVT.